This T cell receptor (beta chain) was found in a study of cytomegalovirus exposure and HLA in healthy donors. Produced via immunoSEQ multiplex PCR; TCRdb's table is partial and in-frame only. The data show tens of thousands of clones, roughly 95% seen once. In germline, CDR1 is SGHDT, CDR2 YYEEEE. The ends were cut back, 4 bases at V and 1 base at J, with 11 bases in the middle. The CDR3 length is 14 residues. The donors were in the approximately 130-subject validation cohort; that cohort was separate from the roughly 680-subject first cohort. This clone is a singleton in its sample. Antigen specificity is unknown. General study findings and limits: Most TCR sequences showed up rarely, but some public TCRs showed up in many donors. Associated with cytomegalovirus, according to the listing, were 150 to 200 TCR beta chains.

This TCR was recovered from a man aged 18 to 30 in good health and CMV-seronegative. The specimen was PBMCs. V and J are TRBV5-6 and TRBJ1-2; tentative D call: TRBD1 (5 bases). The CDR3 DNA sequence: TGTGCCAGCAGCCCATGGGGGGGTAACTATGGCTACACCTTC. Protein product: CASSPWGGNYGYTF. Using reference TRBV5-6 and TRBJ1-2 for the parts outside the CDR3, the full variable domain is DAGVTQSPTHLIKTRGQQVTLRCSPKSGHDTVSWYQQALGQGPQFIFQYYEEEERQRGNFPDRFSGHQFPNYSSELNVNALLLGDSALYLCASSPWGGNYGYTFGSGTRLTVV.